This T cell receptor beta chain was retrieved from a study of CD8+ T cells in alopecia areata. Study findings and constraints: Lesional scalp exceeded normal scalp in clonality, especially in alopecia totalis/universalis.

The CDR3 is 13 amino acids. The germline V gene has CDR1 SQVTM and CDR2 ANQGSEA. Between the trimmed V and J ends, which lost 4 bases and 4 bases, there was a span of 12 bases. Following RNA extraction, reverse transcription yielded cDNA that acted as the sequencing template. Sequencing was performed with immunoSEQ multiplex PCR; in TCRdb, only in-frame clones are kept and a portion is missing. The repertoire has around 120,000 clones, 47% of them found once; the top ten carry 10% to 13%. The sample holds a few counts of this clone. Its matching antigen is unknown. Alopecia areata patients provided lesional scalp punch biopsies and peripheral blood, both collected for the study.

The sequencing sample was made of NKG2D-low CD8+ T cells sorted from blood. This TCR came from a human donor with alopecia areata. The rearrangement links TRBV29-1 to TRBJ2-3, with D maybe TRBD2 (6 bases). For the CDR3, the DNA is TGCAGCGTTGGAGCGGGTCTACCAGATACGCAGTATTTT. Translating gives CSVGAGLPDTQYF.